This TCR beta chain was profiled in a study of brain T cells in children with intractable seizures. The CDR3 has 13 residues. After removal of 5 bases from V and 7 bases from J, the junction contained 4 bases not matched to a gene. From germline, CDR1 is LNHDA and CDR2 SQIVND (reference sequence). Sequencing was performed with immunoSEQ multiplex PCR; in TCRdb, only in-frame clones are kept and a portion is missing. Of tens of thousands of clones detected, approximately 90% appear once; the ten largest clones hold roughly 24%. Sequencing was limited to surgery cases with top T cell transcript signatures in brain tissue. General observations from the study: Absence of clones before surgery may stem from lower sequencing depth.

In the case of this clone: Its antigen is currently unknown.

The specimen was peripheral blood, collected at surgery. The sequence was obtained from a girl aged 2 to 10 with Rasmussen encephalitis and intractable seizures. V usage is TRBV19 and J usage is TRBJ1-4; 7 bases are a match to TRBD1. The CDR3 DNA reads TGTGCCAGTAGTGTTGACAGGGTTGAAAAACTGTTTTTT. It codes for CASSVDRVEKLFF.